This T cell receptor beta chain emerged from a study of blood T cell repertoires in COVID-19. The repertoire was sequenced with immunoSEQ multiplex PCR; TCRdb's copy has only in-frame clones and lacks some. The data contain tens of thousands of clones, over 65% of them singletons. V was pared by 6 bases and J by 8 bases, with 22 bases between. This CDR3 has 15 residues. Germline V gene sequence: CDR1 SGHTA, CDR2 FQGNSA. The source is a human donor in a cohort sampled during active COVID-19. This sequence joins TRBV7-2 and TRBJ1-2, with D possibly being TRBD1 (5 bases). Material for sequencing was peripheral blood. The DNA of the CDR3 is TGTGCCAGCAGTCCATCGGGGCAGGGAGGTCGAGGCTACACCTTC. Its translation: CASSPSGQGGRGYTF.